This record looks at one T cell receptor beta chain sequence and its context. The CDR3 contains 15 residues. Unmatched junction bases numbered 2, after V lost 0 bases and J lost 2 bases. Germline assignment: CDR1 SGHRS and CDR2 YFSETQ. Here immunoSEQ multiplex PCR was the method, and the copy in TCRdb shows in-frame clones only, minus some. Of approximately 58,000 clones listed, about 88% are singletons. This sample is part of a study of OX40 agonist ivuxolimab in advanced cancers. Study overall: Of the participants, under 50% had some prior anti-PD-1, anti-PD-L1 or anti-CTLA-4 therapy, which was allowed.

This clonotype was obtained from an adult with an advanced solid tumor such as melanoma, head and neck, liver or kidney cancer. Sequences were derived from CD4+ or CD8+ T cells sorted from blood, sampled in a trial of the OX40 agonist ivuxolimab. J is TRBJ2-5 and V is TRBV5-1; 9 bases are shared with TRBD1. The CDR3 coding sequence is TGCGCCAGCAGCTTGGAGGGACAGGGTCAAGAGACCCAGTACTTC. Protein: CASSLEGQGQETQYF.